These 31 T cell receptor beta chains were all obtained from the same sample, sequenced in a study of brain T cells in children with intractable seizures. Indicated time point: blood from clinic visit 5 months post-surgery; TSC patient then seizure free. Assay: immunoSEQ multiplex PCR; the TCRdb copy retains only in-frame clones and omits some. In the table there are about 340,000 clones, about 94% of which are singletons. The specimen was peripheral blood, collected 4 to 5 months after surgery. These receptors came from a boy younger than two with tuberous sclerosis and intractable seizures.

The J gene is TRBJ2-5, the V gene TRBV12-3 or TRBV12-4; unclear D gene. V was shortened by 2 bases and J by 7 bases, with 5 bases between the two germline ends. The CDR3 consists of 11 residues. The CDR3 loop reads CASSLRATQYF. DNA of the CDR3: TGTGCCAGCAGTTTAAGGGCGACCCAGTACTTC.

The chain uses TRBV7-8 and TRBJ1-6; 10 bases map to TRBD1. Germline lookup yields CDR1 SGHVS and CDR2 FQNEAQ. The CDR3 length is 16 residues. The V segment lost 5 bases and the J segment 7 bases; nucleotides outside the gene matches: 8. The CDR3 reads CASSITGTGENSPLHF. CDR3 bases: TGTGCCAGCAGCATCACCGGGACAGGGGAAAATTCACCCCTCCACTTT.

The V and J genes are TRBV16 and TRBJ1-2, with TRBD1 as a possible D gene (5 bases). The V end lost 0 bases, the J end lost 5 bases, and 7 bases lay between the germline ends. There are 13 residues in the CDR3. Germline V gene sequence: CDR1 KGHSY, CDR2 FQNENV. The DNA for the CDR3 is TGTGCCAGCAGCCAATCTGGGGGGTATGGCTACACCTTC. This encodes CASSQSGGYGYTF.

The chain has TRBV7-9 and TRBJ2-7; D is uncertain. Germline V gives CDR1 SEHNR, CDR2 FQNEAQ (reference sequence). The ends were cut back, 0 bases at V and 1 base at J, with 13 bases in the middle. This CDR3 is built from 16 residues. CDR3 residues: CASSLAYQAGSYEQYF. In nucleotides, the CDR3 is TGTGCCAGCAGCTTAGCCTACCAGGCCGGTTCCTACGAGCAGTACTTC.

CDR3 DNA: TGCGCCAGCAGCTTGAAAGTAGCGGGGGGGCCGGTAAGAGATACGCAGTATTTT. Its protein is CASSLKVAGGPVRDTQYF. The gene calls are TRBV5-1 and TRBJ2-3; 11 bases align to TRBD2. Germline V gene lookup returns CDR1 SGHRS and CDR2 YFSETQ. Trimming took 1 base from V and 5 from J; bases not matched to a gene: 12. The CDR3 consists of 18 residues. Combining the CDR3 with reference TRBV5-1 and TRBJ2-3 gives the whole variable domain KAGVTQTPRYLIKTRGQQVTLSCSPISGHRSVSWYQQTPGQGLQFLFEYFSETQRNKGNFPGRFSGRQFSNSRSEMNVSTLELGDSALYLCASSLKVAGGPVRDTQYFGPGTRLTVL.

CDR3 sequence reads: CASSYSTSGVTDTQYF. The CDR3 DNA reads as TGTGCCAGCAGTTACTCAACTAGCGGGGTCACAGATACGCAGTATTTT. This rearrangement joins TRBV6-5 to TRBJ2-3; TRBD2 matches at 10 bases. CDR1 is MNHEY and CDR2 is SVGAGI in the germline V gene. The J segment lost 2 bases and the V segment lost 0 bases, leaving 2 bases of the junction unmatched. There are 16 residues in the CDR3.

V usage is TRBV28 and J usage is TRBJ2-3, with TRBD2 identical over 13 bases. The germline CDR1 and CDR2 sequences are MDHEN and SYDVKM. Unmatched junction bases numbered 5, after V lost 3 bases and J lost 8 bases. There are 15 residues in the CDR3. The CDR3 here is CASSFGTSGTRTQYF. The CDR3 DNA follows: TGTGCCAGCAGTTTCGGGACTAGCGGGACTCGTACGCAGTATTTT.

The chain combines TRBV11-3 with TRBJ2-7, with TRBD2 identical over 8 bases. The germline V gene has CDR1 SGHNT and CDR2 YENEEA. The CDR3 totals 14 residues. V trimming: 5 bases; J trimming: 7 bases; junction bases outside the gene matches: 10. Here the CDR3 DNA reads TGTGCCAGCAGCCCCCCCGGGGGGGCAGGAGAGCAGTACTTC. Translation gives CASSPPGGAGEQYF.

The chain uses TRBV4-1 and TRBJ2-7; possible D gene TRBD2, 5 bases. This CDR3 region has 14 residues. Germline CDR1 MGHRA, CDR2 YSYEKL. Deletions cut 1 base from V and 2 bases from J, with 9 bases between. For the CDR3, the DNA is TGCGCCAGCAGCCAAGGACGAGGGACCTACGAGCAGTACTTC. It is translated as CASSQGRGTYEQYF.

The chain couples TRBV6-6 to TRBJ2-2; D uncertain. The CDR3 runs 11 residues. Trimming removed 4 bases from V and 4 bases from J, with 1 base in between. The germline V gene encodes CDR1 MNHNY and CDR2 SVGAGI (reference sequence). The CDR3 nucleotides are TGTGCCAGCAGTTTCACCGGGGAGCTGTTTTTT. Protein sequence: CASSFTGELFF.

The rearrangement uses TRBV7-2 and TRBJ1-5; D uncertain. Germline assignment: CDR1 SGHTA and CDR2 FQGNSA. Trimming took 1 base from V and 3 from J, leaving 4 bases between them. This CDR3 has 13 amino acids. The CDR3 sequence: CASSLVANQPQHF. The CDR3 nucleotides are TGTGCCAGCAGCTTAGTAGCCAATCAGCCCCAGCATTTT. Full variable domain (rest looked up from reference TRBV7-2 and TRBJ1-5): GAGVSQSPSNKVTEKGKDVELRCDPISGHTALYWYRQSLGQGLEFLIYFQGNSAPDKSGLPSDRFSAERTGGSVSTLTIQRTQQEDSAVYLCASSLVANQPQHFGDGTRLSIL.

The table lists this clone with a count of one. V and J are TRBV5-1 and TRBJ2-7; possibly TRBD1 for D (6 bases). V was clipped by 4 bases and J by 2 bases, with 16 bases between them. Per germline, CDR1 SGHRS and CDR2 YFSETQ. The CDR3 totals 15 residues. The CDR3 here is CASSPGTSLAYEQYF. CDR3 DNA sequence: TGCGCCAGCAGCCCCGGGACATCCTTGGCCTACGAGCAGTACTTC.

In the case of this clone: The junction and the germline gene differ at one end; a read error may be behind it. The rearrangement uses TRBV6-2 or TRBV6-3 and TRBJ2-3; 10 nucleotides match TRBD2. The germline V gene encodes CDR1 MNHEY and CDR2 SVGEGT. The CDR3 is made up of 15 amino acids. The CDR3 DNA reads as TGTGCCAGCAGTTCCATAGCGGGGGGCACGGATACGCAGTATTTT. Encoded protein: CASSSIAGGTDTQYF.

The rearrangement uses TRBV5-1 and TRBJ2-5, with TRBD2 matching over 7 bases. CDR3 length: 16 residues. J was trimmed by 0 bases and V by 7 bases; bases with no gene match: 12. CDR1 is SGHRS and CDR2 is YFSETQ in the germline V gene. The CDR3 reads CASSGGSAKYQETQYF. In DNA form, the CDR3 reads TGCGCCAGCTCCGGGGGGAGCGCGAAGTACCAAGAGACCCAGTACTTC.

The chain has TRBV7-9 and TRBJ1-1; the D gene is possibly TRBD1 (5 bases). V shed 3 bases and J shed 6 bases, with 14 bases lying between them. Germline CDR1 reads SEHNR; CDR2 reads FQNEAQ (reference sequence). This CDR3 has 14 amino acids. The CDR3 protein is CASSLGRDTAEAFF. In DNA form, the CDR3 reads TGTGCCAGCAGCTTGGGCAGGGATACCGCTGAAGCTTTCTTT.

This clone was counted between two and nine times. This chain joins TRBV7-9 and TRBJ1-1; no clear D gene. Per germline, CDR1 SEHNR and CDR2 FQNEAQ (reference sequence). Trimming removed 3 bases at V and 2 bases at J, with 4 bases between. This CDR3 has 12 residues. The CDR3 region has the DNA TGTGCCAGCAGCTTCCACAACACTGAAGCTTTCTTT. Translated: CASSFHNTEAFF.

V and J are TRBV5-1 and TRBJ2-2, with D uncertain. Trimming took 2 bases from V and 7 from J, leaving 9 bases between them. Germline assignment: CDR1 SGHRS and CDR2 YFSETQ. This CDR3 spans 13 amino acids. As DNA, the CDR3 is TGCGCCAGCAGCTTATCGGCGGACGGGGAGCTGTTTTTT. This sequence encodes CASSLSADGELFF. The entire variable domain, with the rest obtained from reference TRBV5-1 and TRBJ2-2, is as follows: KAGVTQTPRYLIKTRGQQVTLSCSPISGHRSVSWYQQTPGQGLQFLFEYFSETQRNKGNFPGRFSGRQFSNSRSEMNVSTLELGDSALYLCASSLSADGELFFGEGSRLTVL.

This CDR3 reads CASRRQVNTGELFF. DNA for the CDR3: TGTGCCAGCAGGCGACAGGTGAACACCGGGGAGCTGTTTTTT. The gene calls are TRBV5-4 and TRBJ2-2; D is possibly TRBD1 (6 bases). V lost 5 bases to trimming and J lost 1 base, with 9 bases between them. Germline V CDR1 and CDR2: SGHNT, YYREEE (reference sequence). The CDR3 has 14 amino acids.

The chain is built from TRBV6-1 and TRBJ2-3, with D perhaps TRBD1 (5 bases). Trimming cost V 2 bases and J 4 bases, with 10 bases left between them. This CDR3 is built from 14 residues. In germline, CDR1 is MNHNS, CDR2 SASEGT. CDR3 coding DNA: TGTGCCAGCAGTGAAAGGCAGGGTCCAGATACGCAGTATTTT. As protein: CASSERQGPDTQYF.

The CDR3, as DNA: TGCGCCAGCAAGGGGACGGGCGCCTCCTACGAGCAGTACTTC. Translating gives CASKGTGASYEQYF. The chain employs TRBV10-2 and TRBJ2-7, with D perhaps being TRBD1 or TRBD2 (5 bases each). Trimming stripped 7 bases from V and 0 bases from J, with 13 bases between. The CDR3 is 14 residues long. The germline CDR1 and CDR2 sequences are WSHSY and SAAADI.

This clone occurred a few times. The chain combines TRBV10-1 with TRBJ1-2; D remains unclear. V was cut by 6 bases and J by 4 bases, with 15 bases left in between. The CDR3 length is 14 residues. CDR1 is WNHNN, CDR2 SYGVQD, per germline (reference sequence). The CDR3 spells CASSRGKGPYGYTF. CDR3 nucleotide sequence: TGCGCCAGCAGCCGGGGAAAGGGTCCCTATGGCTACACCTTC.

The chain is built from TRBV3-1 (or the pseudogene TRBV3-2) and TRBJ1-5; unclear D gene. The length of the CDR3 is 15 residues. Germline loops: CDR1 LGHDT, CDR2 YNNKEL (reference sequence). V was clipped by 1 base and J by 5 bases, with 12 bases between them. CDR3: CASSQGRGSHQPQHF. The CDR3 DNA is TGTGCCAGCAGCCAAGGGAGAGGCAGCCATCAGCCCCAGCATTTT.

J is TRBJ1-6 and V is TRBV11-3; D unresolved. The length of the CDR3 is 13 residues. V shed 1 base and J shed 7 bases, with 5 bases lying between them. Germline V gives CDR1 SGHNT, CDR2 YENEEA. DNA of the CDR3: TGTGCCAGCAGCTTAGTGGAGAATTCACCCCTCCACTTT. This translates into CASSLVENSPLHF.

The chain carries TRBV6-4 and TRBJ2-3, with 14 bases aligning to TRBD2. V was pared by 7 bases and J by 4 bases, with 1 base of the junction left unmatched. CDR3 length: 14 residues. Germline V lookup: CDR1 MRHNA, CDR2 SNTAGT. In DNA form, the CDR3 reads TGTGCCAGCAAGACTAGCGGGGGGGCAGATACGCAGTATTTT. It is translated as CASKTSGGADTQYF.

The gene calls are TRBV18 and TRBJ2-3, with 8 bases aligning to TRBD2. Germline lookup yields CDR1 KGHSH and CDR2 LQKENI. CDR3 length equals 14 residues. Trimming took 6 bases from V and 4 from J; bases not matched to a gene: 6. CDR3 DNA: TGTGCCAGCTCGCAGATAGCGGGACCAGATACGCAGTATTTT. Amino acids: CASSQIAGPDTQYF.

The rearrangement links TRBV24-1 to TRBJ2-1; TRBD2 agrees at 8 bases. Germline V gene lookup returns CDR1 KGHDR and CDR2 SFDVKD. The CDR3 runs to 16 residues. The junction had 5 bases not matched to a gene; V was cut back by 3 bases and J by 2 bases. The CDR3 here is CATSDPTSGPYNEQFF. The DNA for the CDR3 is TGTGCCACCAGTGATCCCACTAGCGGCCCCTACAATGAGCAGTTCTTC.

The genes are TRBV6-5 and TRBJ2-7, with D uncertain. CDR1 and CDR2 from the germline V gene are MNHEY and SVGAGI. The CDR3 runs to 14 residues. V was shortened by 8 bases and J by 3 bases, with 17 bases between the two germline ends. The CDR3 nucleotides are TGTGCCAGCTCATCCCGGTGGTTCTTCTACGAGCAGTACTTC. Residues: CASSSRWFFYEQYF.

This clone was counted a few times. The V gene is TRBV20-1, the J gene TRBJ2-1; a weak D match, TRBD2 (5 bases). V lost 3 bases, J lost 0 bases, and 9 bases lay in between. CDR3 size: 14 residues. Germline V gene sequence: CDR1 DFQATT, CDR2 SNEGSKA (reference sequence). The CDR3 region is CSASEGSSYNEQFF. In nucleotides, the CDR3 is TGCAGTGCTAGTGAGGGCAGCTCCTACAATGAGCAGTTCTTC.

The chain recombines TRBV15 with TRBJ1-1; 11 bases agree with TRBD1. Germline CDR1 reads LNHNV; CDR2 reads YYDKDF (reference sequence). J lost 3 bases, V lost 2 bases, and 5 bases had no gene match. The CDR3 spans 16 residues. CDR3 DNA: TGTGCCACCAGCAGACCTAGGACAGGGGGCCACACTGAAGCTTTCTTT. It specifies CATSRPRTGGHTEAFF.

The V call is TRBV7-9, the J call TRBJ2-3; D remains ambiguous. The germline CDR1 and CDR2 sequences are SEHNR and FQNEAQ (reference sequence). The V gene lost 5 bases and the J gene lost 4 bases, with 10 bases spanning the gap. CDR3 size: 13 residues. The CDR3 DNA reads as TGTGCCAGCAGCCCCGCGGCGGCAGATACGCAGTATTTT. Translation gives CASSPAAADTQYF.

The chain joins TRBV7-3 to TRBJ2-1, with TRBD1 identical over 9 bases. This CDR3 is built from 14 residues. J gave up 6 bases and V 5 bases, and 5 bases lay outside the gene matches. Germline CDR1 and CDR2: SGHTA and FQGTGA. The DNA of the CDR3 is TGTGCCAGCAGCCCGATGGACAGGGGCAATGAGCAGTTCTTC. Its translation: CASSPMDRGNEQFF. Full variable domain (missing parts from reference TRBV7-3 and TRBJ2-1): GAGVSQTPSNKVTEKGKYVELRCDPISGHTALYWYRQSLGQGPEFLIYFQGTGAADDSGLPNDRFFAVRPEGSVSTLKIQRTERGDSAVYLCASSPMDRGNEQFFGPGTRLTVL.